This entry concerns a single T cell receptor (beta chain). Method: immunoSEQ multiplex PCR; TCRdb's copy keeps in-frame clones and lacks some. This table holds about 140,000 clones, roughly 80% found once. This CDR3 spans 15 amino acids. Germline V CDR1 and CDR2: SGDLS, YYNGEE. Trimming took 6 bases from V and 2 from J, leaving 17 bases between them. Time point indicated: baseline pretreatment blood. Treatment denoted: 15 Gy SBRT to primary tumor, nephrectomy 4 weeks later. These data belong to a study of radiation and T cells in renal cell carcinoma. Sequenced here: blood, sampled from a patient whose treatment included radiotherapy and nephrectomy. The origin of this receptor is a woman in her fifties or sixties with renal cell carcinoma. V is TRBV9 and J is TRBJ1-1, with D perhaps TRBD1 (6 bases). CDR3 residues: CASTLIGGTNTEAFF. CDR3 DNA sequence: TGTGCCAGCACCTTAATAGGGGGTACTAACACTGAAGCTTTCTTT. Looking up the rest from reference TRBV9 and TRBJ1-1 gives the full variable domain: DSGVTQTPKHLITATGQRVTLRCSPRSGDLSVYWYQQSLDQGLQFLIQYYNGEERAKGNILERFSAQQFPDLHSELNLSSLELGDSALYFCASTLIGGTNTEAFFGQGTRLTVV.